The present T cell receptor (beta chain) was sequenced within a study of vaccination effects on CD4 cells after COVID-19. General study findings and limits: Missing from the study were early post-infection timepoints, and its convalescent patients were few. Pronounced clonal contraction occurred in clones induced by infection and by vaccine late after vaccination.

V lost 9 bases and J lost 7; bases outside the gene matches: 8. There are 15 residues in the CDR3. The germline V gene has CDR1 SNHLY and CDR2 FYNNEI. Only in-frame clones appear in the TCRdb table, and some are missing; sequencing was by immunoSEQ multiplex PCR. Of nearly 45,000 clones listed, roughly 72% are singletons. Researchers isolated CD4+ T cells once approximately ten days of culture had elapsed. Two doses of BNT162b2 or mRNA-1273 vaccine were administered to participants. Vaccinated participants had no history of SARS-CoV-2 infection and tested negative for nucleocapsid antibodies. About this clone: Its antigen is as yet unknown.

This receptor was identified in a human donor who received a COVID-19 vaccine. The chain is built from TRBV2 and TRBJ2-2; TRBD2 aligns across 13 bases. The starting material was CD4+ T cells from PBMCs cultured without peptide, obtained after COVID-19 vaccination. Written as DNA, the CDR3 is TGTGCCAGTGGGACTAGCGGGGTCGTCGGCGGGGAGCTGTTTTTT. This translates into CASGTSGVVGGELFF.